What follows describes a single TCR beta chain. What it recognizes is unknown. V shed 4 bases and J 4 bases; nucleotides not matched to a gene: 11. The CDR3 is made up of 16 amino acids. Germline CDR1 is MDHEN and CDR2 is SYDVKM. The data are from a study of shared clonotypes between healthy human individuals. At the level of the study: Every donor yielded three CD4 naive, three CD4 memory, two CD8 naive and one CD8 memory plate.

Original methodology: Because ImmunoSEQ provided only junction sequences with no quality scores, the filtering differed. Profiling relied on immunoSEQ multiplex PCR, and the TCRdb table lists in-frame clones only, not all of them. V and J calls and clone size follow that table, whereas D and trimming were derived from the DNA. The sample has millions of clones, over 90% seen once. Study-level points and caveats: Researchers sampled blood only, noting tissue repertoires likely differ. Some clonotypes were shared by all four sorted-subset donors, while others were not shared. The non-shared ones had lower generation probabilities than the shared ones.

The receptor was isolated from a man younger than 30 in good health. Some clones in this sample may be carry-over from other donors' samples. The sequenced sample was naive CD4+ T cells from PBMCs. Subset meaning: CD45RA+ positively selected. The rearrangement uses TRBV28 and TRBJ2-3, with TRBD2 matching 7 bases. CDR3 region: CASSSPASGDADTQYF. CDR3 in DNA: TGTGCCAGCAGTTCGCCAGCTAGCGGTGACGCAGATACGCAGTATTTT.